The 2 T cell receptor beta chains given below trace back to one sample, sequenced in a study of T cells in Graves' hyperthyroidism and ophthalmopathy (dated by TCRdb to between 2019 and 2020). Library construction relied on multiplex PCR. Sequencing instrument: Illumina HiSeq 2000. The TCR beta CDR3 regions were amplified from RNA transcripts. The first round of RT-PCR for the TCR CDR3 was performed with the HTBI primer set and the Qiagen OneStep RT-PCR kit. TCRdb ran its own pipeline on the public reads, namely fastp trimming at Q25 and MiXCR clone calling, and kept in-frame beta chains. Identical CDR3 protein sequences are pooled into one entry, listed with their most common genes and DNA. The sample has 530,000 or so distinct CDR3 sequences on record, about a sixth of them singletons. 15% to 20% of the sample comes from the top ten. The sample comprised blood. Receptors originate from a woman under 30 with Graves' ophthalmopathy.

As DNA, the CDR3 is TGTGCCAGCAGTTTCATCCGCCCCGGGGAGCTGTTTTTT. Translating gives CASSFIRPGELFF. The chain is built from TRBV12-3 or TRBV12-4 and TRBJ2-2; the D is unclear. The CDR3 is 13 residues long. Trimming pared 3 bases from V and 6 bases from J, leaving 8 bases between.

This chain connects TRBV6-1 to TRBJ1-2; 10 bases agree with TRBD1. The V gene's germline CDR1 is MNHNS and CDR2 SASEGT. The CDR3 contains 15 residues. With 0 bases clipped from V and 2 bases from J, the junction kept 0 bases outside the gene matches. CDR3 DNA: TGTGCCAGCAGTGAAGCGGGACAGGGGAACTATGGCTACACCTTC. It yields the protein CASSEAGQGNYGYTF.